This T cell receptor (beta chain) was identified during a study of OX40 agonist ivuxolimab in advanced cancers. Trimming removed 5 bases at V and 2 bases at J, with 11 bases between. CDR1 and CDR2 (germline): SQVTM, ANQGSEA. CDR3 size: 13 residues. TCRdb's table, derived via immunoSEQ multiplex PCR, lists solely in-frame clones and lacks some. The sample has roughly 100,000 clones; 90% are singletons. This chain links TRBV29-1 with TRBJ2-3; possibly TRBD1 for D (5 bases). This TCR was sampled from an adult with an advanced solid tumor such as melanoma, head and neck, liver or kidney cancer. Here the sequenced sample was CD4+ or CD8+ T cells sorted from blood, taken in a trial of the OX40 agonist ivuxolimab. The CDR3 loop is CSVSQVLTDTQYF. The CDR3, as DNA: TGCAGCGTTTCACAGGTTCTCACAGATACGCAGTATTTT.